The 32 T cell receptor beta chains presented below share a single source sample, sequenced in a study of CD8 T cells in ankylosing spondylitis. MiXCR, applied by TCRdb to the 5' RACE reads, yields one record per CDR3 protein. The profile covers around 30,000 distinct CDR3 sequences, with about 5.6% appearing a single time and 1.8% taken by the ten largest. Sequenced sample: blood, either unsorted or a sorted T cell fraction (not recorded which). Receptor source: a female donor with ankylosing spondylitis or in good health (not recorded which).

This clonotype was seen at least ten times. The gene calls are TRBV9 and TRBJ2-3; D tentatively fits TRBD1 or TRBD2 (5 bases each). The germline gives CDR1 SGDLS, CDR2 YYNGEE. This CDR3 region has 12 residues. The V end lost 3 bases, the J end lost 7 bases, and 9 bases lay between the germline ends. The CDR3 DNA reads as TGTGCCAGCAGCGGGGACCTTAATACGCAGTATTTT. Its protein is CASSGDLNTQYF.

CDR3 nucleotides: TGTGCCAGCAGCGTTAGCGGATTCTCCAATACGCAGTATTTT. Its translation is CASSVSGFSNTQYF. The chain links TRBV9 to TRBJ2-3; D is perhaps TRBD2 (6 bases). V shed 2 bases and J shed 7 bases, with 14 bases lying between them. CDR1 is SGDLS and CDR2 is YYNGEE in the germline V gene. There are 14 residues in the CDR3.

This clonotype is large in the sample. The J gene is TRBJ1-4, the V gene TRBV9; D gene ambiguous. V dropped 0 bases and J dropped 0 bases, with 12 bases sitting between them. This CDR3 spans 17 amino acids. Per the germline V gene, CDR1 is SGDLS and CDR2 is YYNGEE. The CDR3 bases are TGTGCCAGCAGCGTAGAGGCAGGTATTGCAACTAATGAAAAACTGTTTTTT. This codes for CASSVEAGIATNEKLFF.

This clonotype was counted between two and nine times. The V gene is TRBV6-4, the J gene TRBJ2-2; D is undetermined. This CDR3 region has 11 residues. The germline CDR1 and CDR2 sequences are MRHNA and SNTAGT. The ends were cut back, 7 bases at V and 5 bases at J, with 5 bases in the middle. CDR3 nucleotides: TGTGCCAGCAAAATGACCGGGGAGCTGTTTTTT. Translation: CASKMTGELFF.

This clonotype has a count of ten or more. CDR3: CASSPRDLAGGNTGELFF. CDR3 sequence (DNA): TGTGCCAGCAGCCCCCGCGACCTAGCGGGGGGGAACACCGGGGAGCTGTTTTTT. The chain combines TRBV9 with TRBJ2-2; 11 positions match TRBD2. From germline, CDR1 is SGDLS and CDR2 YYNGEE. Losses at the gene ends were 4 bases for V and 1 base for J; bases not matched to a gene: 9. The CDR3 spans 18 residues.

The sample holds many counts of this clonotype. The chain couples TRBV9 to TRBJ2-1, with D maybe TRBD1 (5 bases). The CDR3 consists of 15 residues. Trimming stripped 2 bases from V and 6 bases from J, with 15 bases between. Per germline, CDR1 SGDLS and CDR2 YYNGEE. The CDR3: CASSVSHQRGNEQFF. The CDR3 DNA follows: TGTGCCAGCAGCGTTAGTCACCAAAGGGGCAATGAGCAGTTCTTC. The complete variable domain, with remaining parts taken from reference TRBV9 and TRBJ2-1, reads DSGVTQTPKHLITATGQRVTLRCSPRSGDLSVYWYQQSLDQGLQFLIQYYNGEERAKGNILERFSAQQFPDLHSELNLSSLELGDSALYFCASSVSHQRGNEQFFGPGTRLTVL.

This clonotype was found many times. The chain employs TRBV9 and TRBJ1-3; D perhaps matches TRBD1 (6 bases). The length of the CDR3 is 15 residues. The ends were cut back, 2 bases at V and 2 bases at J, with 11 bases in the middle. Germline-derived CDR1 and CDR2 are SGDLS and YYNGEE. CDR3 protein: CASSVAGAAGNTIYF. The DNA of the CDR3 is TGTGCCAGCAGCGTCGCAGGGGCGGCTGGAAACACCATATATTTT.

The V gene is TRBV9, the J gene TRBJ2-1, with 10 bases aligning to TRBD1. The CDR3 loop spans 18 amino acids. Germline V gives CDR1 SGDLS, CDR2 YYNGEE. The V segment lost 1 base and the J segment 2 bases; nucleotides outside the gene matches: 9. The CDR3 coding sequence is TGTGCCAGCAGCGTAAATCTCCCCGGGACAGGGGCCTACAATGAGCAGTTCTTC. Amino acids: CASSVNLPGTGAYNEQFF.

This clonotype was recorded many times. CDR3 amino acids: CASRAAANTGELFF. The CDR3 DNA is TGTGCCAGCAGAGCGGCAGCCAACACCGGGGAGCTGTTTTTT. The chain couples TRBV9 to TRBJ2-2, with D possibly matching TRBD2 (5 bases). CDR3 length: 14 amino acids. V was cut by 5 bases and J by 2 bases, with 10 bases left in between. The germline V gene has CDR1 SGDLS and CDR2 YYNGEE.

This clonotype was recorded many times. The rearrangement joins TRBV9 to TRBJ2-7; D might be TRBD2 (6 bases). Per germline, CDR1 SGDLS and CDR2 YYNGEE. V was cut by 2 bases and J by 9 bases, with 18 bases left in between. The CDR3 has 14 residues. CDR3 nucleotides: TGTGCCAGCAGCGTCGGGCCTGCTGGAGGGGTGCAGTACTTC. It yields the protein CASSVGPAGGVQYF.

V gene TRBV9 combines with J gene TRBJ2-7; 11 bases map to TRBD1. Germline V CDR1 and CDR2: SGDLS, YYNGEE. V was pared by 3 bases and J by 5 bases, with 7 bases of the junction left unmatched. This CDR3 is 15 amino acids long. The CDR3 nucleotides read TGTGCCAGCAGCGGGGGGACAGGGGGAAATCACGAGCAGTACTTC. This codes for CASSGGTGGNHEQYF.

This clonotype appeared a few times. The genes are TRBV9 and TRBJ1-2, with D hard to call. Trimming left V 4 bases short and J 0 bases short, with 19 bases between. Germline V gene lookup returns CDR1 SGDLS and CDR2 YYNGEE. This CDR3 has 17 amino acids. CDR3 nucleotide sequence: TGTGCCAGCAGCTATCCCGCCGCGAGCGGGGCTAACTATGGCTACACCTTC. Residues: CASSYPAASGANYGYTF.

CDR3 bases: TGTGCCAACCGTCCAGGACCTGGAAAGACCCAGTACTTC. Translated: CANRPGPGKTQYF. V is TRBV11-2 and J is TRBJ2-5; no reliable D call. Per the germline V gene, CDR1 is SGHAT and CDR2 is FQNNGV. Trimming stripped 10 bases from V and 6 bases from J, with 18 bases between. The CDR3 is 13 residues long.

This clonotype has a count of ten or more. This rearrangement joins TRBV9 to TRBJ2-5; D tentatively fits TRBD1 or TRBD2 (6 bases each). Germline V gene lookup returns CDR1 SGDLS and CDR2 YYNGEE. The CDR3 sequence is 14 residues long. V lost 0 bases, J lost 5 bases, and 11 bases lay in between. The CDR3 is CASSVAGGGETQYF. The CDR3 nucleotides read TGTGCCAGCAGCGTAGCCGGGGGCGGGGAGACCCAGTACTTC. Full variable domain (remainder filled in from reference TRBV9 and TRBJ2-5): DSGVTQTPKHLITATGQRVTLRCSPRSGDLSVYWYQQSLDQGLQFLIQYYNGEERAKGNILERFSAQQFPDLHSELNLSSLELGDSALYFCASSVAGGGETQYFGPGTRLLVL.

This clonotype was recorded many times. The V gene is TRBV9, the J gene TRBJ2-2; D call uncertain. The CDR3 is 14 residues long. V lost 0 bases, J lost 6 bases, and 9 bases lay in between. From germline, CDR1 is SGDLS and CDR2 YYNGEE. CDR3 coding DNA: TGTGCCAGCAGCGTAGGAACAGTGGCCGGGGAGCTGTTTTTT. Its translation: CASSVGTVAGELFF.

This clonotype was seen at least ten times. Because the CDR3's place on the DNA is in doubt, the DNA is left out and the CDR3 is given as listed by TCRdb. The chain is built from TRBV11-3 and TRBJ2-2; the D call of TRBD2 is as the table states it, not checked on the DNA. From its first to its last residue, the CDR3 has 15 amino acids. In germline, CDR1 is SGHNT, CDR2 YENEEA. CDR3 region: CASRPSGRSPGSCFF.

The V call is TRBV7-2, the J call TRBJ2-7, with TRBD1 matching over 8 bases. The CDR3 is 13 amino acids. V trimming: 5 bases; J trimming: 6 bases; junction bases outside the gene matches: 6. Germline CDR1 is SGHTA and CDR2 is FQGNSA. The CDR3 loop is CASSPKTGAEQYF. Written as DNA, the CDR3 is TGTGCCAGCAGCCCAAAGACAGGGGCCGAGCAGTACTTC. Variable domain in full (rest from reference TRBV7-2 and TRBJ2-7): GAGVSQSPSNKVTEKGKDVELRCDPISGHTALYWYRQSLGQGLEFLIYFQGNSAPDKSGLPSDRFSAERTGGSVSTLTIQRTQQEDSAVYLCASSPKTGAEQYFGPGTRLTVT.

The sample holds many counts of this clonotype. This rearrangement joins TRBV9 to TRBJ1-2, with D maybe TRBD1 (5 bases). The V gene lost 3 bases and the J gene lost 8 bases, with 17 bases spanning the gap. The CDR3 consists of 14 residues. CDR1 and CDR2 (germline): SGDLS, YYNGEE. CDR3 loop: CASSAGGVTGGYTF. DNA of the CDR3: TGTGCCAGCAGCGCAGGAGGGGTTACGGGCGGCTACACCTTC.

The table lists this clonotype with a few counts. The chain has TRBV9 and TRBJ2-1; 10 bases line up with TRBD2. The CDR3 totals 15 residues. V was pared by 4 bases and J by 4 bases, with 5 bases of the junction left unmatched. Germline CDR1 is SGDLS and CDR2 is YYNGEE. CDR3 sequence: CASSTTSGVYNEQFF. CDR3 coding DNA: TGTGCCAGCAGCACTACTAGCGGGGTGTACAATGAGCAGTTCTTC.

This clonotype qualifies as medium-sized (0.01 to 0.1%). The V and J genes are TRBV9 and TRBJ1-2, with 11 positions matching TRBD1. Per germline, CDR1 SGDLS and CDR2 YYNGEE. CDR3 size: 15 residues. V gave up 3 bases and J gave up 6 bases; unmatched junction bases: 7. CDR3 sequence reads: CASSAGQDRGHGYTF. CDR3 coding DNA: TGTGCCAGCAGCGCGGGCCAGGACAGGGGGCATGGCTACACCTTC.

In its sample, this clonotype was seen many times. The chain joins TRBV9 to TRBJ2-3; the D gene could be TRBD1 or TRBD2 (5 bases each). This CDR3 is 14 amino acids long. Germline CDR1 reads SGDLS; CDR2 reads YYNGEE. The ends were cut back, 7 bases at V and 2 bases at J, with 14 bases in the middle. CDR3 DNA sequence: TGTGCCAGCCAAAGGAGAGGGGCCACAGATACGCAGTATTTT. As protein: CASQRRGATDTQYF.

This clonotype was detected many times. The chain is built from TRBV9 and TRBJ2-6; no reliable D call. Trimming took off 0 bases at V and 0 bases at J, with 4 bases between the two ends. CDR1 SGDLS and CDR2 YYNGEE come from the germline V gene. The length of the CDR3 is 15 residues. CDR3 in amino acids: CASSVGFSGANVLTF. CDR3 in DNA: TGTGCCAGCAGCGTAGGGTTCTCTGGGGCCAACGTCCTGACTTTC.

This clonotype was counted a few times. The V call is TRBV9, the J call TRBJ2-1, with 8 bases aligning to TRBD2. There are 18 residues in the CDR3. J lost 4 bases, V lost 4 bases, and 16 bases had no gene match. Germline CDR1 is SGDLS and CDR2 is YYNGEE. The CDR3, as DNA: TGTGCCAGCAGCTCAACCTGGGGGACTAGAGGAGGGTACAATGAGCAGTTCTTC. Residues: CASSSTWGTRGGYNEQFF.

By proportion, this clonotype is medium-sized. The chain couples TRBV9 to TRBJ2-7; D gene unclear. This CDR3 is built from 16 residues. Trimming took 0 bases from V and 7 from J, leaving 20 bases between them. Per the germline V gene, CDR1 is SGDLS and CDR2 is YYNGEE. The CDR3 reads CASSVGGANRINEQYF. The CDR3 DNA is TGTGCCAGCAGCGTAGGAGGCGCCAACCGGATTAATGAGCAGTACTTC.

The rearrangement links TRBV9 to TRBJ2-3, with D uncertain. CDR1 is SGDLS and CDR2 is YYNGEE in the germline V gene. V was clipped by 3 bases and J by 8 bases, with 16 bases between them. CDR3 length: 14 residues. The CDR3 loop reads CASSDVVTRGTQYF. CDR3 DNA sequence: TGTGCCAGCAGCGATGTGGTTACTCGCGGTACGCAGTATTTT.

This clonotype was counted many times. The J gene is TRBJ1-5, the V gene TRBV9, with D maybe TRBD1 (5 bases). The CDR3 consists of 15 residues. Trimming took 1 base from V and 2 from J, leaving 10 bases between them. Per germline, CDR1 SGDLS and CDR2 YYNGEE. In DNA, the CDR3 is TGTGCCAGCAGCGTAAGTGGGACGCGCAATCAGCCCCAGCATTTT. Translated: CASSVSGTRNQPQHF.

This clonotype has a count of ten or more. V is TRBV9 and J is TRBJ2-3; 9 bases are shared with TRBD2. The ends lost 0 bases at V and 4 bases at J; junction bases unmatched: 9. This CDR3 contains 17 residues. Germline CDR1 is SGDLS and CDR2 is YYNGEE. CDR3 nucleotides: TGTGCCAGCAGCGTAGAGGGGGGTAGCGGGAGTCCAGATACGCAGTATTTT. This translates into CASSVEGGSGSPDTQYF. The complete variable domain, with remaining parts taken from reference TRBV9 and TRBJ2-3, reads DSGVTQTPKHLITATGQRVTLRCSPRSGDLSVYWYQQSLDQGLQFLIQYYNGEERAKGNILERFSAQQFPDLHSELNLSSLELGDSALYFCASSVEGGSGSPDTQYFGPGTRLTVL.

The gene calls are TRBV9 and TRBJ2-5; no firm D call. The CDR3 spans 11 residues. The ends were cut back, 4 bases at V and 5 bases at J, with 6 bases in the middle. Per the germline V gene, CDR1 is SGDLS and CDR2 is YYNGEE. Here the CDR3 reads CASSSDETQYF. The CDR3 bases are TGTGCCAGCAGCTCTGACGAGACCCAGTACTTC.

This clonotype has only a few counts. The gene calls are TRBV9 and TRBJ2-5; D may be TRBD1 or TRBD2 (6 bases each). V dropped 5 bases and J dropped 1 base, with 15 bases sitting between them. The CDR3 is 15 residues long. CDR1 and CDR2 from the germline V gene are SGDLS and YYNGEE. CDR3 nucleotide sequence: TGTGCCAGCAGTTCAGGGGTAGCGGTCCAAGAGACCCAGTACTTC. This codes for CASSSGVAVQETQYF.

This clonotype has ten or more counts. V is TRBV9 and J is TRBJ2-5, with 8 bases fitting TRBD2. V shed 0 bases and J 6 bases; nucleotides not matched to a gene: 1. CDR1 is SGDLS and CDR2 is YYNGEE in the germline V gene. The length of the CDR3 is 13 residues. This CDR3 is CASSVAGGQTQYF. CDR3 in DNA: TGTGCCAGCAGCGTAGCGGGGGGGCAGACCCAGTACTTC.

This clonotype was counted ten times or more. DNA of the CDR3: TGTGCCAGCAGCGTAGGCACCGGGGAGCTGTTTTTT. Translating gives CASSVGTGELFF. The chain has TRBV9 and TRBJ2-2; D remains ambiguous. Trimming removed 0 bases from V and 4 bases from J, with 1 base in between. Germline V gene lookup returns CDR1 SGDLS and CDR2 YYNGEE. The CDR3 runs to 12 residues. Supplemented by reference TRBV9 and TRBJ2-2, the full variable domain reads DSGVTQTPKHLITATGQRVTLRCSPRSGDLSVYWYQQSLDQGLQFLIQYYNGEERAKGNILERFSAQQFPDLHSELNLSSLELGDSALYFCASSVGTGELFFGEGSRLTVL.

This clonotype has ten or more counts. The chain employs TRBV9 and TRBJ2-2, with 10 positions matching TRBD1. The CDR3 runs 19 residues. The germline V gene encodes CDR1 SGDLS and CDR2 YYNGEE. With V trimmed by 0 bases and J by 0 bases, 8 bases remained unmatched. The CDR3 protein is CASSVASSGTGANTGELFF. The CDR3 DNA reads TGTGCCAGCAGCGTAGCTTCGTCCGGGACAGGGGCGAACACCGGGGAGCTGTTTTTT.